The sample holds one count of the clone carrying this T cell receptor beta chain. The antigen is undetermined. With 60 Vbeta and 13 Jbeta primers, the PCR was carried out. The protocol was immunoSEQ multiplex PCR, while the TCRdb copy is restricted to in-frame clones and leaves out a portion. The table records 99,000 or so clones, 76% of them present only once. The sample belongs to a study of cytomegalovirus exposure and HLA in healthy donors. Overall study: There were approximately 85 million unique TCRs (from HLA-typed donors) in an early data release.

Trimming at V came to 3 bases and at J to 5 bases, leaving 6 bases not matched to a gene. Germline V lookup: CDR1 ENHRY, CDR2 SYGVKD. This CDR3 has 14 amino acids. Study results and limitations: Earlier analysis yielded a pattern in which most TCR beta V segments were productive about 90% or about 30% of the time. As was reported, the HLA-A and HLA-B alleles of most subjects were accurately predicted from TCR beta sequences. A later analysis associated 15,000 to 20,000 TCR beta sequences with HLA alleles at a 0.05 false discovery rate.

The sequenced material came from PBMCs. The source is a man aged 40-55 years in good health and CMV-seropositive. The rearrangement joins TRBV10-3 to TRBJ2-5; 7 positions match TRBD2. In nucleotides, the CDR3 is TGTGCCATCAGTGATGCCGGGGGGAGGGAGACCCAGTACTTC. This translates into CAISDAGGRETQYF.